The clone carrying this TCR beta chain counts as medium-sized. Its matching antigen is unknown. Germline values: CDR1 ENHRY, CDR2 SYGVKD. The CDR3 has 15 amino acids. With V trimmed by 5 bases and J by 1 base, 6 bases remained unmatched. The sample is drawn from a study of spatial heterogeneity in lung cancer. Study context: The count of detected beta-chain sequences consistently exceeded that of alpha-chain sequences.

Every TCR cDNA molecule bore its own unique molecular identifier. A single record per CDR3 protein comes from TCRdb applying MiXCR to the 5' RACE reads. This sample has some 53,000 distinct CDR3 sequences, with approximately 7% found just once. The study, taken as a whole, reports: Blood contained ubiquitous expanded tumor TCRs more at resection than at follow-up.

Stated time point: sample taken at primary tumor resection. Whole RNA came from tumor, nontumor lung or frozen PBMC and was sequenced without being sorted. This clonotype originated in a female donor with early-stage non-small cell lung cancer. The rearrangement joins TRBV10-3 to TRBJ2-7, with 9 bases matching TRBD2. This specimen was PBMCs, taken at surgery. Written as DNA, the CDR3 is TGTGCCATCAGTACTACAGCGGGGGGTTCCTACGAGCAGTACTTC. Translating it yields CAISTTAGGSYEQYF.